The 21 T cell receptor beta chains in this list originate from one sample, sequenced in a study of CD8+ T cells in alopecia areata. RNA was isolated and reverse transcribed to cDNA, the sequencing template. This table comes from immunoSEQ multiplex PCR, and its TCRdb copy is limited to in-frame clones, with some not included. The sample holds roughly 140,000 clones; less than 65% are singletons and the top ten take 36%. The sequencing input was CD8+ T cells sorted from blood. The origin of the receptors is a human donor in good health.

J is TRBJ2-7 and V is TRBV5-4; the match to TRBD1 covers 8 bases. The CDR3 is 14 residues long. Losses at the gene ends were 2 bases for V and 7 bases for J; bases not matched to a gene: 8. Per the germline V gene, CDR1 is SGHNT and CDR2 is YYREEE (reference sequence). The DNA for the CDR3 is TGTGCCAGCAGCTTTTCGGGACAGGTGAGAGAGCAGTACTTC. Protein sequence: CASSFSGQVREQYF.

The chain combines TRBV6-4 with TRBJ2-2; 7 bases align to TRBD2. The CDR3 loop spans 13 amino acids. The trim removed 4 bases at V and 4 bases at J, leaving 0 bases unmatched. Per the germline V gene, CDR1 is MRHNA and CDR2 is SNTAGT. The CDR3 region has the DNA TGTGCCAGCAGTGCTAGCGGCACCGGGGAGCTGTTTTTT. It is translated as CASSASGTGELFF.

The chain is built from TRBV9 and TRBJ2-7, with TRBD1 identical over 7 bases. The CDR3 is 15 amino acids. Germline V gene data show CDR1 as SGDLS and CDR2 as YYNGEE. The V gene end was trimmed by 0 bases and the J gene end by 4 bases; junction bases not matched to a gene: 7. The CDR3 spells CASSVVAGGGYEQYF. CDR3 DNA: TGTGCCAGCAGCGTAGTAGCAGGGGGTGGTTACGAGCAGTACTTC.

This clone was observed a few times. The chain combines TRBV20-1 with TRBJ2-4; a possible D gene is TRBD1 (5 bases). Germline lookup yields CDR1 DFQATT and CDR2 SNEGSKA (reference sequence). This CDR3 is 11 amino acids long. Trimming stripped 5 bases from V and 8 bases from J, with 10 bases between. The CDR3 is CSADLRDIQYF. CDR3 sequence (DNA): TGCAGTGCTGACCTCAGGGACATTCAGTACTTC.

The V gene is TRBV30, the J gene TRBJ2-3, with 8 bases identical to TRBD2. Trimming removed 3 bases from V and 4 bases from J; junction bases left unmatched: 3. The CDR3 has 13 amino acids. Germline CDR1 reads GTSNPN; CDR2 reads SVGIG (reference sequence). The CDR3 coding sequence is TGTGCCTGGAGACGGGGACTAGCAGATACGCAGTATTTT. It codes for CAWRRGLADTQYF. The whole variable domain, filled in from reference TRBV30 and TRBJ2-3, reads SQTIHQWPATLVQPVGSPLSLECTVEGTSNPNLYWYRQAAGRGLQLLFYSVGIGQISSEVPQNLSASRPQDRQFILSSKKLLLSDSGFYLCAWRRGLADTQYFGPGTRLTVL.

The chain has TRBV2 and TRBJ2-2, with TRBD1 identical over 9 bases. CDR3 size: 15 residues. The V gene's germline CDR1 is SNHLY and CDR2 FYNNEI. V lost 6 bases, J lost 4 bases, and 6 bases stayed unmatched. CDR3 nucleotides: TGTGCCAGCAGGCCGACAGGGGGAATCACCGGGGAGCTGTTTTTT. As protein: CASRPTGGITGELFF.

The chain joins TRBV25-1 to TRBJ1-5; the D is unclear. The length of the CDR3 is 13 residues. CDR1 is MGHDK, CDR2 SYGVNS, per germline. Trimming cost V 5 bases and J 2 bases, with 7 bases left between them. In nucleotides, the CDR3 is TGTGCCAGCAGTTACCAGGGCAATCAGCCCCAGCATTTT. Translation gives CASSYQGNQPQHF.

The J gene is TRBJ2-3, the V gene TRBV27, with D unresolved. The V and J ends lost 5 bases and 0 bases respectively, with 6 bases between them. CDR1 is MNHEY, CDR2 SMNVEV, per germline (reference sequence). This CDR3 contains 13 residues. The CDR3 region is CASSKESTDTQYF. DNA of the CDR3: TGTGCCAGCAGTAAGGAAAGCACAGATACGCAGTATTTT.

The CDR3 here is CASSEPYSGSFQYF. CDR3 bases: TGTGCCAGCAGCGAGCCCTACAGCGGGAGCTTCCAGTACTTC. The chain recombines TRBV25-1 with TRBJ2-5, with 8 nucleotides matching TRBD2. This CDR3 is 14 amino acids long. V shed 6 bases, J shed 10 bases, and the junction held 13 bases outside the gene matches. Germline lookup yields CDR1 MGHDK and CDR2 SYGVNS.

The chain links TRBV4-1 to TRBJ2-7; 10 nucleotides line up with TRBD2. There are 15 residues in the CDR3. Trimming took 1 base from V and 3 from J; bases not matched to a gene: 3. The germline gives CDR1 MGHRA, CDR2 YSYEKL. This chain's CDR3 is CASSQGTSGNYEQYF. Here the CDR3 DNA reads TGCGCCAGCAGCCAAGGGACTAGCGGAAACTACGAGCAGTACTTC.

This rearrangement joins TRBV30 to TRBJ2-1, with 9 bases matching TRBD2. This CDR3 is built from 14 residues. V dropped 1 base and J dropped 7; count of bases not matched to a gene: 5. Per the germline V gene, CDR1 is GTSNPN and CDR2 is SVGIG (reference sequence). The CDR3: CAWSEASGANEQFF. CDR3 sequence (DNA): TGTGCCTGGAGTGAGGCTAGCGGGGCGAATGAGCAGTTCTTC.

This chain's CDR3 is CASSPGQGINQPQHF. As DNA, the CDR3 is TGTGCCAGCAGCCCGGGACAGGGGATCAATCAGCCCCAGCATTTT. The chain employs TRBV7-9 and TRBJ1-5; TRBD1 matches 10 bases. Germline V gene lookup returns CDR1 SEHNR and CDR2 FQNEAQ (reference sequence). The CDR3 is 15 amino acids. The V segment lost 5 bases and the J segment 3 bases; nucleotides outside the gene matches: 4.

J is TRBJ2-3 and V is TRBV2, with D uncertain. V lost 3 bases and J lost 3, with 10 bases in between. Germline-derived CDR1 and CDR2 are SNHLY and FYNNEI. The CDR3 covers 14 residues. CDR3 loop: CASSDPGSTDTQYF. CDR3 nucleotide sequence: TGTGCCAGCAGTGACCCGGGTTCGACAGATACGCAGTATTTT.

This sequence joins TRBV9 and TRBJ2-3; D remains ambiguous. The CDR3 spans 12 residues. Between the trimmed V and J ends, which lost 3 bases and 2 bases, there was a span of 4 bases. CDR1 is SGDLS, CDR2 YYNGEE, per germline. The CDR3 bases are TGTGCCAGCAGCGGGGACACAGATACGCAGTATTTT. Amino acids: CASSGDTDTQYF.

This clone has only a few counts. This rearrangement joins TRBV7-9 to TRBJ1-4; a weak D match, TRBD1 (5 bases). The CDR3 length is 12 residues. Deletions cut 5 bases from V and 7 bases from J, with 8 bases between. Germline V lookup: CDR1 SEHNR, CDR2 FQNEAQ (reference sequence). The CDR3 sequence: CASSADSEKLFF. As DNA, the CDR3 is TGTGCCAGCAGCGCTGACAGTGAAAAACTGTTTTTT.

This clone was found once. This chain joins TRBV30 and TRBJ2-1, with TRBD2 matching over 13 bases. Unmatched junction bases numbered 6, after V lost 0 bases and J lost 10 bases. The CDR3 length is 15 residues. The germline V gene encodes CDR1 GTSNPN and CDR2 SVGIG (reference sequence). CDR3 DNA sequence: TGTGCCTGGAGTGTAGGGACTAGCGGGGTGGGGGAGCAGTTCTTC. Encoded protein: CAWSVGTSGVGEQFF. The whole variable domain, remainder taken from reference TRBV30 and TRBJ2-1, is SQTIHQWPATLVQPVGSPLSLECTVEGTSNPNLYWYRQAAGRGLQLLFYSVGIGQISSEVPQNLSASRPQDRQFILSSKKLLLSDSGFYLCAWSVGTSGVGEQFFGPGTRLTVL.

A remark on this clone: A read error may produce the germline difference seen at one junction end. The chain has TRBV9 and TRBJ2-7, with D tentatively TRBD1 (6 bases). This CDR3 region has 13 residues. Per germline, CDR1 SGDLS and CDR2 YYNGEE. CDR3 DNA: TGTGCCAGCAGCCCGTCACAGGGATCCGAGCCGTACTTC. Translation: CASSPSQGSEPYF.

This chain links TRBV2 with TRBJ2-7; 7 nucleotides match TRBD2. This CDR3 comprises 12 residues. V was clipped by 8 bases and J by 5 bases; unmatched bases: 6. Germline V gene sequence: CDR1 SNHLY, CDR2 FYNNEI. The CDR3 DNA reads TGTGCCAGCCCCAGGACTAGGGACGAGCAGTACTTC. It is translated as CASPRTRDEQYF. The full variable domain, its missing parts supplied by reference TRBV2 and TRBJ2-7, is EPEVTQTPSHQVTQMGQEVILRCVPISNHLYFYWYRQILGQKVEFLVSFYNNEISEKSEIFDDQFSVERPDGSNFTLKIRSTKLEDSAMYFCASPRTRDEQYFGPGTRLTVT.

This sequence joins TRBV2 and TRBJ2-1; D call uncertain. With 3 bases removed from V and 2 bases from J, the gap between germline ends came to 11 bases. This CDR3 contains 15 residues. The V gene's germline CDR1 is SNHLY and CDR2 FYNNEI. The CDR3: CASSEVWPPYNEQFF. CDR3 DNA: TGTGCCAGCAGTGAGGTATGGCCCCCCTACAATGAGCAGTTCTTC.

CDR3 sequence (DNA): TGCAGCACTGGGACAGGGAACGAGCAGTACTTC. This encodes CSTGTGNEQYF. This chain joins TRBV29-1 and TRBJ2-7, with 9 positions matching TRBD1. CDR3 length: 11 amino acids. Germline lookup yields CDR1 SQVTM and CDR2 ANQGSEA. The ends lost 8 bases at V and 5 bases at J; junction bases unmatched: 4.

The gene calls are TRBV4-1 and TRBJ2-1; 10 nucleotides line up with TRBD2. CDR3 size: 14 residues. Germline CDR1 is MGHRA and CDR2 is YSYEKL. J lost 4 bases, V lost 5 bases, and 2 bases had no gene match. The CDR3 protein is CASSSLAGYNEQFF. The CDR3, as DNA: TGCGCCAGCAGCTCACTAGCGGGATACAATGAGCAGTTCTTC.